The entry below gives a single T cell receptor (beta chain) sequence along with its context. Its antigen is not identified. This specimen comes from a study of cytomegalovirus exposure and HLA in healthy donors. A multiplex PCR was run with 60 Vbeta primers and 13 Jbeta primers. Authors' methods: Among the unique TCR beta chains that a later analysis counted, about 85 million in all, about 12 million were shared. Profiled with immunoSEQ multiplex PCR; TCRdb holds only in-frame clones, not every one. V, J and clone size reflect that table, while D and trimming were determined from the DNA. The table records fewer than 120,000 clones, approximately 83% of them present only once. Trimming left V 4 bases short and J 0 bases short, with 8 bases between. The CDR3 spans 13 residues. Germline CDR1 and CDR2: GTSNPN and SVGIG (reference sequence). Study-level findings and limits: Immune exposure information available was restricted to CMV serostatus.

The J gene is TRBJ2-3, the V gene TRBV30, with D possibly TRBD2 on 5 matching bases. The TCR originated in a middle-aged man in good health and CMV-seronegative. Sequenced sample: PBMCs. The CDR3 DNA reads TGTGCCTGGAATCGAGGGAGCACAGATACGCAGTATTTT. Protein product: CAWNRGSTDTQYF.